This TCR beta chain was obtained from a study of beta chain features in type 1 diabetes. Study as a whole: Regarding age, gender and cell yields, patients proved similar to healthy donors.

With respect to this clone: Its target is unknown.

Overall study findings and caveats: Because the template was cDNA, high-expressing cells might be over-represented. Equally in patients and controls, shorter templates might have been favored by PCR.

What was sequenced were expressed TCRB transcripts, since all of the isolated RNA had been reverse transcribed. Profiled with immunoSEQ multiplex PCR; TCRdb holds only in-frame clones, not every one. The sample comprises roughly 500,000 clones, approximately 10% of which are singletons, and approximately 0.05% rests with the top ten. Purity (above 95%) was reached by all sorted populations. Material for sequencing was naive CD4+ T cells from blood. This TCR was sampled from a woman younger than 30 in good health.

DNA for the CDR3: TGCAGTGCTAGTTCTAGGCGGGGACAGTACTTC. Translation gives CSASSRRGQYF. This rearrangement joins TRBV20-1 to TRBJ2-7; perhaps TRBD2 as D (6 bases). This CDR3 is 11 amino acids long. Per the germline V gene, CDR1 is DFQATT and CDR2 is SNEGSKA (reference sequence). The V gene lost 3 bases and the J gene lost 10 bases, with 13 bases spanning the gap.